Listed below are T cell receptor beta chains from one sample, sequenced in a study of blood T cell repertoires in COVID-19. TCRdb's copy holds only in-frame clones and misses some; the assay was immunoSEQ multiplex PCR. The sample lists some 150,000 clones, roughly four fifths occurring once. What was sequenced was PBMCs or T cells enriched from blood (not recorded which). Receptors originate from a man in his forties or fifties who had recovered from COVID-19. Both conserved end residues are part of each CDR3.

cdr3_length j_call v_call cdr3_aa
15 TRBJ2-2 TRBV5-1 CASSFTVANTGELFF
16 TRBJ2-1 TRBV3-1/TRBV3-2 CASSQGGRQGVGEQFF
17 TRBJ2-5 TRBV18 CASSPLSSGGTQETQYF
16 TRBJ2-3 TRBV6-2/TRBV6-3 CASSYSGTGNTDTQYF
16 TRBJ2-3 TRBV9 CASSTSGRTLTDTQYF
14 TRBJ2-3 TRBV7-3 CASSLSPVTDTQYF
13 TRBJ1-1 TRBV5-1 CASSDGLNTEAFF
15 TRBJ1-5 TRBV6-5 CASRPGTGMEQPQHF
15 TRBJ2-7 TRBV6-2/TRBV6-3 CASSYLGAHSYEQYF
15 TRBJ2-1 TRBV9 CASSDSSGGPKGQFF
14 TRBJ1-6 TRBV6-5 CASTPTGVNSPLHF
12 TRBJ1-2 TRBV7-3 CASSSGQGGYTF
15 TRBJ2-7 TRBV10-1 CASSGNSTFFYEQYF
15 TRBJ2-3 TRBV15 CATSELAGDTDTQYF
14 TRBJ2-1 TRBV11-1 CASSLAGQYNEQFF
13 TRBJ2-3 TRBV25-1 CASRREVPDTQYF
15 TRBJ1-4 TRBV9 CASSVGANSNEKLFF
13 TRBJ1-5 TRBV7-6 CASSRQEGQPQHF
13 TRBJ2-7 TRBV2 CASSARGHSEQYF
14 TRBJ1-2 TRBV19 CASSYPQGAGGYTF